The rows below give T cell receptor beta chains drawn from one sample of a study of blood T cells in healthy people across ages. MiXCR was run by TCRdb on the 5' RACE reads, yielding one entry per CDR3 protein. Of more than 800,000 distinct CDR3 sequences in the sample, 45% were seen once. Input material: blood. The origin of the receptors is a woman aged 55-70 years in good health. Both conserved end residues are trimmed from each CDR3. Where a row states a size, it is once, few, many or the class of an expanded clone; other rows omit it.

CDR3aa,abundance,j_gene,v_gene
ASSWGGYNEQF,-,TRBJ2-1,TRBV12-3/TRBV12-4
SVRGHGNTEAF,-,TRBJ1-1,TRBV29-1
SVLYRGGAYEQY,many,TRBJ2-7,TRBV29-1
ATLDMSYEQY,few,TRBJ2-7,TRBV25-1
ASSPLSGGRVRGQY,-,TRBJ2-7,TRBV28
SALEAGDKGEQY,-,TRBJ2-7,TRBV20-1
ASSQETSSNEQF,-,TRBJ2-1,TRBV4-1
ASSQTGSSYNSPLH,-,TRBJ1-6,TRBV5-1
ASSQGAGATNEQF,-,TRBJ2-1,TRBV4-2
ASRHGTTQWGNEQF,few,TRBJ2-1,TRBV28
ASRSGGYQETQY,few,TRBJ2-5,TRBV2
SLLNRDRLYEQF,-,TRBJ2-1,TRBV20-1
AISKVLGPTNEQF,-,TRBJ2-1,TRBV10-3
ASSLLSNEQF,-,TRBJ2-1,TRBV7-9
ASSLTSGIMGTQY,-,TRBJ2-5,TRBV5-1
ASSPSRGHETQY,-,TRBJ2-5,TRBV28
ASSKPKRGESSVSSYNEQF,few,TRBJ2-1,TRBV11-2
ASSQDIGGSNEKLF,-,TRBJ1-4,TRBV14
ASSYPSIDEQF,-,TRBJ2-1,TRBV6-5
ASSVDGPYGQY,-,TRBJ2-7,TRBV5-1
ASSIRDSGDEQF,-,TRBJ2-1,TRBV5-1
ASKPWTVQETQY,-,TRBJ2-5,TRBV6-2/TRBV6-3
ASSQEVQGLGYT,-,TRBJ1-2,TRBV3-1
AISFGTQTYEQY,-,TRBJ2-7,TRBV10-3